The clone carrying this T cell receptor (beta chain) was seen a few times. Its target is not known. Attached unique molecular identifiers marked individual cDNA molecules. TCRdb analysed the 5' RACE reads with MiXCR anew, one entry per CDR3 protein. The table lists around 75,000 distinct CDR3 sequences, 8.5% to 10% of them singletons, with just under 6% in the top ten. This CDR3 has 18 amino acids. Per the germline V gene, CDR1 is MDHEN and CDR2 is SYDVKM. V gave up 2 bases and J gave up 0 bases, with 17 bases separating them. The data stem from a study of early T cells in non-severe SARS-CoV-2 infection. On the study more broadly: With bulk RNA from unsorted whole blood as input, sequencing yielded unpaired chains. Overall study findings and caveats: A preference for anti-spike CD8 responses marked VDJdb matching, which missed private and CD4 specificities.

The receptor was isolated from an adult who was a healthcare worker with PCR-confirmed SARS-CoV-2 infection or an uninfected control (not recorded which). This chain connects TRBV28 to TRBJ1-5, with D possibly TRBD1 on 5 matching bases. Sequenced material: whole blood. CDR3 sequence reads: CASSLPRTHADSNQPQHF. Here the CDR3 DNA reads TGTGCCAGCAGTTTACCTCGGACACACGCGGATAGCAATCAGCCCCAGCATTTT.